The entry that follows covers one TCR beta chain sequence. Its antigen is unidentified. The sample originates from a study of cytomegalovirus exposure and HLA in healthy donors. Vbeta (60) and Jbeta (13) primers were used in the PCR. Sequencing was performed with immunoSEQ multiplex PCR; in TCRdb, only in-frame clones are kept and a portion is missing. The sample holds 30,000 to 40,000 clones, about four fifths seen once. Study-wide findings and caveats: Later analysis showed most CMV-associated TCR beta chains appearing HLA-restricted. Later analysis associated a missense DCLRE1C variant with TCR beta V- and J-gene trimming. CMV antigen specificity of a few CMV-associated chains was confirmed in vitro.

Germline loops: CDR1 SGDLS, CDR2 YYNGEE. With 4 bases clipped from V and 3 bases from J, the junction kept 0 bases outside the gene matches. This CDR3 contains 14 residues. Sequenced: PBMCs. The chain couples TRBV9 to TRBJ2-3; 12 bases map to TRBD2. The sequence derives from a woman between 40 and 50 years old in good health and CMV-seronegative. CDR3 amino acids: CASSLAGGTDTQYF. For the CDR3, the DNA is TGTGCCAGCAGCCTAGCGGGGGGGACAGATACGCAGTATTTT.